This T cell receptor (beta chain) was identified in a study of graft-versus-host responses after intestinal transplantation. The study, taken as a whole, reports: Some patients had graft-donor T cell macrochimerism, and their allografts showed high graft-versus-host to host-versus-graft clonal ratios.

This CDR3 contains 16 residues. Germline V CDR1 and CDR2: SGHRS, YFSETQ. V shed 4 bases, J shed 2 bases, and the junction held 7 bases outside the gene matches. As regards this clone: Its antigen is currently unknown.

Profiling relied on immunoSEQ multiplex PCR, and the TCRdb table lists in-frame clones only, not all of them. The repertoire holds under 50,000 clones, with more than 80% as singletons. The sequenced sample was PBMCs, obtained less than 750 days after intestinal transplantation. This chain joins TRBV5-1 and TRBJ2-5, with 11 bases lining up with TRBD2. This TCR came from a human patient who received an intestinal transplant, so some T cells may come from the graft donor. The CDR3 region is CASSTGIAGGQETQYF. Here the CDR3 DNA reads TGCGCCAGCAGCACCGGAATAGCGGGGGGGCAAGAGACCCAGTACTTC.